The following is a TCR beta chain sequence with its context. Its antigen is unknown. V dropped 6 bases and J dropped 1 base, with 12 bases sitting between them. Germline CDR1 reads MNHEY; CDR2 reads SMNVEV (reference sequence). The CDR3 sequence is 14 residues long. The sample comes from a study of cytomegalovirus exposure and HLA in healthy donors. Researchers ran the PCR with 60 Vbeta and 13 Jbeta primers. Repertoires were generated with immunoSEQ multiplex PCR, while TCRdb's copy carries only in-frame clones and drops some. The sample consists of about 130,000 clones, 70% of them appearing once. Study observations and caveats: Another analysis was done later, and it associated roughly 15,000 TCR beta sequences with HLA alleles at 0.05 false discovery rate. In a later analysis, HLA-C alleles had the fewest associated TCRs, DRB1 alleles the most. The productive fraction for most TCR beta V segments was about 90% or about 30% in an earlier analysis.

This chain connects TRBV27 to TRBJ1-1; D ambiguous. The sequence was obtained from a woman aged 60-75 years in good health and CMV-seropositive. Sequencing used PBMCs. The CDR3 bases are TGTGCCAGCAGCGACCTACAGCAGAACACTGAAGCTTTCTTT. This gives the protein CASSDLQQNTEAFF.